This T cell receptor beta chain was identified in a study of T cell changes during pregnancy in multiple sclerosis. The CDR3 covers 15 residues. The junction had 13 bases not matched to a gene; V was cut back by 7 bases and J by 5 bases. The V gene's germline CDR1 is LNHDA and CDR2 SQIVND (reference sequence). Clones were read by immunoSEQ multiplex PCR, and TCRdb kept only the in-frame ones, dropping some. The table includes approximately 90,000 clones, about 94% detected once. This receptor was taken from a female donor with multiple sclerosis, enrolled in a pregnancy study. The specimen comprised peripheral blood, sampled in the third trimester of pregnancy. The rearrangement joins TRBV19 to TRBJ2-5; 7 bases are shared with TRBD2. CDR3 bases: TGTGCCAGTAATCCCTTAGCGGGCCGCCAGGAGACCCAGTACTTC. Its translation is CASNPLAGRQETQYF. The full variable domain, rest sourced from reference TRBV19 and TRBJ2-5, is DGGITQSPKYLFRKEGQNVTLSCEQNLNHDAMYWYRQDPGQGLRLIYYSQIVNDFQKGDIAEGYSVSREKKESFPLTVTSAQKNPTAFYLCASNPLAGRQETQYFGPGTRLLVL.